These T cell receptor beta chains were read from a single sample in a study of technical replicates of blood from a few donors. TCRdb's copy holds only in-frame clones and misses some; the assay was immunoSEQ multiplex PCR. Altogether tens of thousands of clones are present, 85% to 95% being singletons, with the ten largest covering 0.3% to 0.45%. The sequenced sample was T cells isolated from PBMCs. These receptors all come from a human donor in good health. Both conserved end residues are part of each CDR3. A D gene is named only where the DNA matches it firmly. Expanded clones get a size class; other rows say once, few or many, or leave the size out.

TRBD2	-	TRBV9	TRBJ2-7	TGTGCCAGCAGCCCCAGACTAGCGGGGTCCTACGAGCAGTACTTC	CASSPRLAGSYEQYF
-	-	TRBV6-5	TRBJ2-1	TGTGCCAGCAGTTACTCGAGAATCCTTCGTGGTGAGCAGTTCTTC	CASSYSRILRGEQFF
-	-	TRBV7-8	TRBJ2-7	TGTGCCAGCAGCTTATGGCGGGAACCTCTAGCCTACGAGCAGTACTTC	CASSLWREPLAYEQYF
-	-	TRBV9	TRBJ2-1	TGTGCCAGCAATAGCCTGCTTGAAGATGAGCAGTTCTTC	CASNSLLEDEQFF
-	-	TRBV28	TRBJ2-7	TGTGCCAGCAGTTTGAGTTCCCCCTACGAGCAGTACTTC	CASSLSSPYEQYF
TRBD1	-	TRBV19	TRBJ1-2	TGTGCCAGTAGTGTGCCGGGACAGATGAACTATGGCTACACCTTC	CASSVPGQMNYGYTF
-	-	TRBV28	TRBJ1-1	TGTGCCAGTTCGGAGACAGGGAACACTGAAGCTTTCTTT	CASSETGNTEAFF
TRBD1	-	TRBV7-8	TRBJ1-3	TGTGCCAGCAGCTTTTGGCCCCAGGGGGCGAACACCATATATTTT	CASSFWPQGANTIYF
-	-	TRBV7-6	TRBJ2-5	TGTGCCAGCAGCTTGTTGGCTGTAGAGACCCAGTACTTC	CASSLLAVETQYF
TRBD2	-	TRBV7-2	TRBJ2-7	TGTGCCAGCAGCGCCCTAGCGGGCCATTCCTACGAGCAGTACTTC	CASSALAGHSYEQYF
TRBD1	few	TRBV7-2	TRBJ2-7	TGTGCCAGCAGCGAAAGGGGGCTTAGGTACGAGCAGTACTTC	CASSERGLRYEQYF